What follows describes a single TCR beta chain. Its antigen remains unknown. The data stem from a study of shared clonotypes between healthy human individuals. Method: immunoSEQ multiplex PCR; TCRdb's copy keeps in-frame clones and lacks some. The data contain about 600,000 clones, around 97% of them singletons. Trimming took 6 bases from V and 2 from J, leaving 14 bases between them. This CDR3 contains 15 residues. Germline lookup yields CDR1 SNHLY and CDR2 FYNNEI. General observations from the study: Generation of non-shared clonotypes was less probable than generation of clonotypes shared by all four donors.

Sequenced material: naive CD4+ T cells sorted from blood. Subset indicated: CD45RA+ positively selected. The chain recombines TRBV2 with TRBJ1-5; no clear D. The source is a woman aged 25 to 39 in good health. The CDR3 DNA reads TGTGCCAGCAGATTAAATATAGATGGCAATCAGCCCCAGCATTTT. Encoded protein: CASRLNIDGNQPQHF.